Below, one TCR beta chain is given with its context. Its specificity is not known. At one boundary the junction diverges from the germline segment, which might be a read error. The method was immunoSEQ multiplex PCR; TCRdb's version includes in-frame clones alone and lacks a portion of them. The table lists over 100,000 clones, approximately 92% of them singletons. The V gene's germline CDR1 is MGHRA and CDR2 YSYEKL. The CDR3 runs to 15 residues. This sample is drawn from a study of cytomegalovirus exposure and HLA in healthy donors. Broader study findings: Generally TCR sequences proved uncommon, though certain public TCRs appeared in numerous donors. Specific recognition of CMV antigens was confirmed in vitro for a few chains (all CMV-associated).

The sequence was collected from a woman between 18 and 29 years old in good health and CMV-seronegative. The sequenced sample was PBMCs. J is TRBJ1-6 and V is TRBV4-1; 8 positions agree with TRBD1. CDR3 sequence reads: CASSQGGQGNAPLHF. The CDR3 nucleotides are TGCGCCAGCAGCCAAGGAGGACAGGGTAATGCACCCCTCCACTTT.